The 19 T cell receptor beta chains reported below all come from one sample, sequenced in a study of chemoradiotherapy in HPV16-positive cancers. TCRdb keeps only in-frame clones here, not all; method: immunoSEQ multiplex PCR. The data contain some 12,000 clones, roughly 92% of them singletons. The material sequenced was blood, taken from a patient who underwent chemoradiotherapy. The receptors were sampled from a human donor with HPV-associated anogenital cancer.

This clone was detected only a few times. The rearrangement uses TRBV6-5 and TRBJ1-2; tentatively, D is TRBD1 (6 bases). Per the germline V gene, CDR1 is MNHEY and CDR2 is SVGAGI. The CDR3 is 15 amino acids. V lost 4 bases to trimming and J lost 0 bases, with 12 bases between them. DNA of the CDR3: TGTGCCAGCAGTTCCCAAGGGGGAGCTAACTATGGCTACACCTTC. It specifies CASSSQGGANYGYTF.

The genes are TRBV30 and TRBJ2-1; TRBD1 or TRBD2 may be the D gene (5 bases each). Germline V gene sequence: CDR1 GTSNPN, CDR2 SVGIG (reference sequence). This CDR3 has 13 residues. The germline V and J ends were trimmed by 2 bases and 9 bases, with 14 bases remaining between them. In DNA form, the CDR3 reads TGTGCCTGGAGTTGGGACCTTAGAGGTGAGCAGTTCTTC. Encoded protein: CAWSWDLRGEQFF.

This chain joins TRBV7-2 and TRBJ2-3; 7 nucleotides line up with TRBD2. The length of the CDR3 is 14 residues. Trimming removed 8 bases from V and 0 bases from J; junction bases left unmatched: 5. Germline V CDR1 and CDR2: SGHTA, FQGNSA. The CDR3 here is CASLRDYSTDTQYF. In DNA form, the CDR3 reads TGTGCCAGCCTCCGGGACTACAGCACAGATACGCAGTATTTT. Full variable domain (missing parts from reference TRBV7-2 and TRBJ2-3): GAGVSQSPSNKVTEKGKDVELRCDPISGHTALYWYRQSLGQGLEFLIYFQGNSAPDKSGLPSDRFSAERTGGSVSTLTIQRTQQEDSAVYLCASLRDYSTDTQYFGPGTRLTVL.

The rearrangement joins TRBV5-1 to TRBJ1-1; D is uncertain. V was clipped by 6 bases and J by 1 base, with 4 bases between them. The germline V gene has CDR1 SGHRS and CDR2 YFSETQ. The CDR3 runs to 11 residues. This CDR3 is CASTGNTEAFF. The CDR3 DNA sequence: TGCGCCAGCACAGGGAACACTGAAGCTTTCTTT.

The V gene is TRBV6-5, the J gene TRBJ2-7; the D gene is possibly TRBD1 (5 bases). This CDR3 is 14 amino acids long. Germline CDR1 MNHEY, CDR2 SVGAGI. V was pared by 2 bases and J by 2 bases, with 10 bases between. The CDR3 sequence is CASSYRQLTYEQYF. The CDR3 nucleotides read TGTGCCAGCAGTTACAGACAGCTGACCTACGAGCAGTACTTC.

J is TRBJ2-7 and V is TRBV19, with TRBD2 identical over 10 bases. CDR1 and CDR2 (germline): LNHDA, SQIVND (reference sequence). The V segment lost 4 bases and the J segment 1 base; nucleotides outside the gene matches: 4. The CDR3 is 15 amino acids. The CDR3 DNA follows: TGTGCCAGTAGTACTCGGACTAGCGGTTCCTACGAGCAGTACTTC. Encoded protein: CASSTRTSGSYEQYF.

V is TRBV15 and J is TRBJ2-5, with a tentative D call TRBD2 (5 bases). Germline V gene sequence: CDR1 LNHNV, CDR2 YYDKDF (reference sequence). The CDR3 sequence is 13 residues long. V lost 6 bases and J 5 bases, leaving 13 bases between the germline ends. CDR3 region: CATRGAARETQYF. The CDR3 region has the DNA TGTGCCACCAGAGGAGCGGCAAGGGAGACCCAGTACTTC.

Only a few counts were recorded for this clone. The rearrangement uses TRBV19 and TRBJ1-2; possibly TRBD1 for D (6 bases). Germline loops: CDR1 LNHDA, CDR2 SQIVND (reference sequence). Trimming removed 5 bases at V and 4 bases at J, with 17 bases between. The CDR3 runs to 15 residues. The CDR3 loop is CASSLTSGGTYGYTF. In DNA form, the CDR3 reads TGTGCCAGTAGTCTCACATCGGGGGGCACCTATGGCTACACCTTC.

The CDR3 coding sequence is TGTGCCAGCAGGGTTAGCGGGGGGACGACAGATACGCAGTATTTT. This encodes CASRVSGGTTDTQYF. The V call is TRBV5-8, the J call TRBJ2-3; the match to TRBD2 covers 10 bases. The CDR3 runs 15 residues. With 5 bases clipped from V and 3 bases from J, the junction kept 6 bases outside the gene matches. Germline CDR1 is SGHTS and CDR2 is YDEGEE.

The chain's CDR3 is CASSQDNAIGAQYF. DNA for the CDR3: TGCGCCAGCAGCCAAGACAATGCTATAGGCGCGCAGTACTTC. The genes are TRBV4-1 and TRBJ2-7; D ambiguous. The CDR3 is 14 residues long. Per the germline V gene, CDR1 is MGHRA and CDR2 is YSYEKL. Trimming shortened V by 0 bases and J by 9 bases, and 15 bases separated the two germline ends.

The chain couples TRBV5-1 to TRBJ1-1; D remains unclear. CDR1 and CDR2 from the germline V gene are SGHRS and YFSETQ. CDR3 length: 15 residues. V gave up 0 bases and J gave up 0 bases, with 9 bases separating them. The CDR3 DNA follows: TGCGCCAGCAGCTTGGACTCGGCTATGAACACTGAAGCTTTCTTT. Its protein product is CASSLDSAMNTEAFF.

V gene TRBV7-2 combines with J gene TRBJ1-6; D remains unclear. V lost 6 bases and J 4 bases, leaving 19 bases between the germline ends. Germline CDR1 SGHTA, CDR2 FQGNSA. The CDR3 runs 17 residues. CDR3 nucleotide sequence: TGTGCCAGCAGTGAGAGACGCCTAGGTGGATATAATTCACCCCTCCACTTT. Translating it yields CASSERRLGGYNSPLHF.

The chain combines TRBV15 with TRBJ1-4, with D possibly TRBD1 on 5 matching bases. CDR3 length: 16 amino acids. Per germline, CDR1 LNHNV and CDR2 YYDKDF (reference sequence). V was cut by 0 bases and J by 8 bases, with 16 bases left in between. CDR3 loop: CATSRDQAWGGEKLFF. Written as DNA, the CDR3 is TGTGCCACCAGCAGAGATCAGGCGTGGGGCGGAGAAAAACTGTTTTTT. The full variable domain, its missing parts supplied by reference TRBV15 and TRBJ1-4, is DAMVIQNPRYQVTQFGKPVTLSCSQTLNHNVMYWYQQKSSQAPKLLFHYYDKDFNNEADTPDNFQSRRPNTSFCFLDIRSPGLGDTAMYLCATSRDQAWGGEKLFFGSGTQLSVL.

This rearrangement joins TRBV25-1 to TRBJ1-1; D gene ambiguous. The CDR3 is 12 residues long. V dropped 3 bases and J dropped 1 base, with 3 bases sitting between them. Germline V lookup: CDR1 MGHDK, CDR2 SYGVNS. The DNA of the CDR3 is TGTGCCAGCAGTGAGGCGAACACTGAAGCTTTCTTT. Translated, it gives CASSEANTEAFF.

The gene calls are TRBV13 and TRBJ2-7, with a possible D match to TRBD1 (6 bases). The CDR3 loop spans 15 amino acids. Trimming cost V 6 bases and J 4 bases, with 19 bases left between them. Germline V gene lookup returns CDR1 PRHDT and CDR2 FYEKMQ (reference sequence). DNA for the CDR3: TGTGCCAGCAGACGAACTTCCGGGACAAGTTACGAGCAGTACTTC. Translating gives CASRRTSGTSYEQYF.

The CDR3 is CASSRTGGVSNEKLFF. The CDR3 DNA sequence: TGTGCCAGCAGTAGGACAGGGGGTGTCTCTAATGAAAAACTGTTTTTT. The V gene is TRBV11-2, the J gene TRBJ1-4; 10 positions agree with TRBD1. CDR3 size: 16 residues. The ends lost 6 bases at V and 3 bases at J; junction bases unmatched: 7. Germline V gene sequence: CDR1 SGHAT, CDR2 FQNNGV.

The chain uses TRBV6-5 and TRBJ1-2; TRBD1 aligns across 7 bases. The CDR3 covers 15 residues. Germline V CDR1 and CDR2: MNHEY, SVGAGI. V dropped 2 bases and J dropped 5; count of bases not matched to a gene: 8. CDR3 DNA: TGTGCCAGCAGTTACCAGACAGGGATCCGGTATGGCTACACCTTC. Residues: CASSYQTGIRYGYTF.

The gene calls are TRBV11-2 and TRBJ2-7; 10 positions agree with TRBD2. The V gene's germline CDR1 is SGHAT and CDR2 FQNNGV. The CDR3 covers 14 residues. V shed 3 bases and J 1 base; nucleotides not matched to a gene: 0. The CDR3: CASSLTSGSYEQYF. In DNA, the CDR3 is TGTGCCAGCAGCTTGACTAGCGGGTCCTACGAGCAGTACTTC.

In its sample, this clone was seen a few times. V usage is TRBV6-1 and J usage is TRBJ1-5; 7 nucleotides line up with TRBD1. This CDR3 spans 14 amino acids. Germline V gives CDR1 MNHNS, CDR2 SASEGT. J gave up 5 bases and V 3 bases, and 4 bases lay outside the gene matches. CDR3: CASSDDRAYQPQHF. The CDR3 bases are TGTGCCAGCAGTGATGACAGGGCTTATCAGCCCCAGCATTTT.